The following is a TCR beta chain sequence with its context. The antigen it recognizes is unknown. There are no base qualities to consult, and no much larger clone falls within one base. This entry is derived from a study of human T cells and chemical hapten exposure (dated by TCRdb to 2020 to 2022). At the level of the whole study: For sensitization, 2% DPC in acetone was applied to a roughly 2 cm by roughly 2 cm area of upper inner arm skin. Throughout the roughly 26-week study period, patients were also given weekly therapeutic DPC doses on the scalp. Patch testing was performed on the upper back with Finn chambers containing 0.01% DPC, and the patch tests were scored after 6 days according to International Contact Dermatitis Research Group standards. The mostly female patient cohort included alopecia areata with under or over 50% scalp involvement, alopecia totalis and alopecia universalis. Libraries were combined into a pool for sequencing, and differences in TCR yield between samples came mainly from small differences in library volumes within the pool. The study tracked peripheral blood TCR repertoire changes in vivo during primary and secondary sensitization to the hapten diphenylcyclopropenone (DPC) in alopecia patients. Blood samples were taken from patients before sensitization (week 0) and then at 2, 6 and about 24 weeks after DPC sensitization. Blood for TCR sequencing was provided by twenty-nine alopecia patients at one to four time points (pre-sensitization, 2, 6 and 24 weeks).

The intended sense of this specimen's time point label: patch test 3, about 24 weeks after DPC sensitization. This specimen's treatment or condition label, per the study, means: therapeutic diphenylcyclopropenone sensitization with weekly scalp DPC. At every patch-test visit, the blood draw took place before the patch test was put on. Patients were eligible if aged 18 to 70, diagnosed with alopecia and judged suitable for DPC therapy, and pregnant patients were excluded. Total RNA was extracted from unfractionated whole blood collected in Tempus Blood RNA tubes. Library method: RACE. Sequencing instrument: NextSeq 500. During library preparation, unique molecular identifiers were attached to individual cDNA molecules so that TCRs could be counted in a quantitative, reproducible way. Both TCR alpha and TCR beta chains were sequenced from each blood RNA sample. The source study handled its data this way. The median number of TCRs per sample was over 85,000, ranging from 23,224 to 690,600. The Decombinator software suite was used to annotate V, J and CDR3 in the TCR reads. For PS versus PT1 abundance plots, all samples were subsampled to the same number of TCRs (28,000). Expanded TCRs were defined as absent before sensitization and observed at least eight times at the 2-week time point. TCRdb redid the processing of the public reads, applying fastp at Q25 and MiXCR, and retained in-frame beta chains. Rows matching on CDR3 protein sequence are summarized as one entry with the most common DNA and genes. The V and J calls follow TCRdb's processing rather than the paper's. The sample table holds approximately 90,000 distinct CDR3 sequences, of which roughly a quarter were seen once. Under 13% of the sample rests with the top ten.

The germline V gene specifies KGHSH as CDR1 and LQKENI as CDR2. Relative to germline, V is 6 bases shorter and J is 2 bases shorter, with 31 bases between their ends. The CDR3 runs 20 amino acids, cysteine and phenylalanine included. Only CDR3 DNA remains: 60 bases, in frame from the first base. What the study reported, not specific to this receptor: Because every patient had alopecia, a presumed autoimmune disease, the patients' immune response might differ from that of healthy individuals. After repeated subsampling, the strength of the expansion versus patch-test correlation and the threshold at which it became significant changed. DPC sensitization did not change how many TCRs were above 1 in 1000 frequency, and no evidence was found of alterations in global repertoire structure. Significantly more large CDR3 similarity clusters were formed by expanded TCRs than by pre-sensitization or healthy control sets, consistent with antigen-driven responses. The number of PT1 expanded TCRs positively correlated with patch test score, significant at thresholds 8, 16 and 32 but not 4.

Here the chain combines TRBV18 and TRBJ1-2; the D gene is not confidently resolved. Sequences were derived from whole blood, sampled in connection with sensitization to the hapten diphenylcyclopropenone (DPC). This clonotype was sampled from a middle-aged man with alopecia areata. Some clones in this sample may be carry-over from other donors' samples. The CDR3 protein: CASSLKGNTLPTGGNYGYTF. The DNA sequence follows: TGTGCCAGCTCGCTAAAAGGGAACACGCTCCCCACGGGCGGAAACTATGGCTACACCTTC.